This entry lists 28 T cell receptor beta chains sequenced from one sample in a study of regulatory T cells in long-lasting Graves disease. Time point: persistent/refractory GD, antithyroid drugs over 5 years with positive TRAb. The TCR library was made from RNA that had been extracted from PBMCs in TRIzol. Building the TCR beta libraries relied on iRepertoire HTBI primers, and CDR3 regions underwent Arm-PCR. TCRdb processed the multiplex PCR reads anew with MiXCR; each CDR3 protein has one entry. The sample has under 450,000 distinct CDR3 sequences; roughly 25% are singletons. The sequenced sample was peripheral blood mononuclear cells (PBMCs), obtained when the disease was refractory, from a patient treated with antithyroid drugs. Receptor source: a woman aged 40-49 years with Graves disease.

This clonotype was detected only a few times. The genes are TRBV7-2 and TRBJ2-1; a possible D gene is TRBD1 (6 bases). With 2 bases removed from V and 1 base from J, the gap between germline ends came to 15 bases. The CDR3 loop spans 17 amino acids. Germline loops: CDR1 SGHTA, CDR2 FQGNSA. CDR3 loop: CASSLFTGIRSYNEQFF. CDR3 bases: TGTGCCAGCAGCTTATTCACAGGGATAAGGTCCTACAATGAGCAGTTCTTC.

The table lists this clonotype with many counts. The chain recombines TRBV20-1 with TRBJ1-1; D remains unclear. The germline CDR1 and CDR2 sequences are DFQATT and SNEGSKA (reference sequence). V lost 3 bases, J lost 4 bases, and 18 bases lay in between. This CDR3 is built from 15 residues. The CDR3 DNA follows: TGCAGTGCTAGTTCCTATCTCGTCGGAAGCACTGAAGCTTTCTTT. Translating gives CSASSYLVGSTEAFF.

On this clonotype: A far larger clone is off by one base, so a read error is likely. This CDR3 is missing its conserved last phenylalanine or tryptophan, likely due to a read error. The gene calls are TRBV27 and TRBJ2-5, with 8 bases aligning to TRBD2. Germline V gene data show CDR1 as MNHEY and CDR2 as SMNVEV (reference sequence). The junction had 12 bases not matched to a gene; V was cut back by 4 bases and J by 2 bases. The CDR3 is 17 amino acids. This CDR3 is CASSYSIREGKQETQYS. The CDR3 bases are TGTGCCAGCAGTTACTCGATCCGGGAGGGGAAACAAGAGACCCAGTACTCC.

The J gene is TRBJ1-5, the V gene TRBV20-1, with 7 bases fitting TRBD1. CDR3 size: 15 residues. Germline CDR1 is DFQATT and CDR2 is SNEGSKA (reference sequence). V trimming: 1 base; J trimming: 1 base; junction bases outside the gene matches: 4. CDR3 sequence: CSARGQGGSNQPQHF. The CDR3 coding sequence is TGCAGTGCTAGAGGACAGGGCGGGAGCAATCAGCCCCAGCATTTT.

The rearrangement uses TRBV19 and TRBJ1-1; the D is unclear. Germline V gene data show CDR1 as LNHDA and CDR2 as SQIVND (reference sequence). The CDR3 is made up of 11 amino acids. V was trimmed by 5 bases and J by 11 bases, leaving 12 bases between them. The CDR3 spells CASSPGVRAFF. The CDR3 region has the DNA TGTGCCAGTAGTCCCGGGGTGCGGGCTTTCTTT.

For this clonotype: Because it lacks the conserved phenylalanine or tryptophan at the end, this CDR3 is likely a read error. CDR3 sequence (DNA): TGTGCCAGCAGCCGCCTTAGGGACAGCCTGAACACTGAAGCTTTCGTT. As protein: CASSRLRDSLNTEAFV. The chain uses TRBV7-2 and TRBJ1-1, with 7 bases aligning to TRBD1. Germline trimming cut 5 bases from V and 0 bases from J; bases unmatched to any gene: 9. The CDR3 has 16 amino acids. Germline V CDR1 and CDR2: SGHTA, FQGNSA.

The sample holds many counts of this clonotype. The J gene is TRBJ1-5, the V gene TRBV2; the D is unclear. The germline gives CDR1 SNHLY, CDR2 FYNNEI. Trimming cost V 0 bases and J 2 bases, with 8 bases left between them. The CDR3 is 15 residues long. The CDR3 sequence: CASSEAGLGNQPQHF. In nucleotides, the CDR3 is TGTGCCAGCAGTGAAGCTGGGCTGGGCAATCAGCCCCAGCATTTT.

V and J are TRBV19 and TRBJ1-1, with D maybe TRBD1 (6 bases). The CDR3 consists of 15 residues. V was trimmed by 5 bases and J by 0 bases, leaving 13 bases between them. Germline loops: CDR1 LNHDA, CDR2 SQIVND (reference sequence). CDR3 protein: CASSADSPLNTEAFF. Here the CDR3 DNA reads TGTGCCAGTAGTGCGGACAGCCCGTTGAACACTGAAGCTTTCTTT.

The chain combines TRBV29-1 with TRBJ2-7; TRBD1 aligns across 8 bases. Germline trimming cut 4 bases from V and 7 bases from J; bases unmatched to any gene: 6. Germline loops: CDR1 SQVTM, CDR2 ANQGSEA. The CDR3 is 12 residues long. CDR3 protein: CSVVQGAGEQYF. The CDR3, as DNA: TGCAGCGTTGTCCAGGGGGCGGGAGAGCAGTACTTC.

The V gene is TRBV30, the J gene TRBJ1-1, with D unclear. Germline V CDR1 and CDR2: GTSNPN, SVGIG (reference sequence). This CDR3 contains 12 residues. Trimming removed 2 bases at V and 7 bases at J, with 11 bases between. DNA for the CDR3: TGTGCCTGGAGTAGGGCGGTGGGTGAAGCTTTCTTT. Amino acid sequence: CAWSRAVGEAFF.

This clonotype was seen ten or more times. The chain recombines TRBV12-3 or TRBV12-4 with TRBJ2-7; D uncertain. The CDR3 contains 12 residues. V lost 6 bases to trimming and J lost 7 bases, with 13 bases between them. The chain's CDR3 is CASSHGPEEQYF. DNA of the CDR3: TGTGCCAGCAGCCATGGACCGGAGGAGCAGTACTTC.

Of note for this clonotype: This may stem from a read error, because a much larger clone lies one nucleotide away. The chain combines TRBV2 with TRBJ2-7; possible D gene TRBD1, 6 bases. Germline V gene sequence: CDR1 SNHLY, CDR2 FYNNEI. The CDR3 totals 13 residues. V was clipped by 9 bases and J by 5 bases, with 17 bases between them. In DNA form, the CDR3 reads TGTGCCAGTACTGCCGGGACACAGAACGAGCAGTACTTC. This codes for CASTAGTQNEQYF.

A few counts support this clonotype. CDR3 residues: CASSFLNWWGSGRRITTQYF. The CDR3 nucleotides are TGTGCCAGCAGTTTTTTGAATTGGTGGGGTAGCGGGAGGAGGATCACTACGCAGTATTTT. The chain couples TRBV28 to TRBJ2-3, with 10 bases matching TRBD2. Germline V gene data show CDR1 as MDHEN and CDR2 as SYDVKM. With V trimmed by 3 bases and J by 8 bases, 23 bases remained unmatched. This CDR3 region has 20 residues.

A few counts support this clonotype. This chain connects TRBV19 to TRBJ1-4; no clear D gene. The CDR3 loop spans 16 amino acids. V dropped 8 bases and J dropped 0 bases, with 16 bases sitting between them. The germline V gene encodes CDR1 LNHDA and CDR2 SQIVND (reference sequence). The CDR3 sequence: CASVDGPDSTNEKLFF. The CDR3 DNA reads TGTGCCAGTGTCGACGGACCGGACTCAACTAATGAAAAACTGTTTTTT.

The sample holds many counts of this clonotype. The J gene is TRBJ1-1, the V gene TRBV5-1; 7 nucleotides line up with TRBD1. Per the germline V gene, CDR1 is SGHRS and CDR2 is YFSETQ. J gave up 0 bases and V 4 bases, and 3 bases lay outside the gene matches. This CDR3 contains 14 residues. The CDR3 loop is CASSRGQMNTEAFF. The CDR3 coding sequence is TGCGCCAGCAGCCGGGGACAGATGAACACTGAAGCTTTCTTT.

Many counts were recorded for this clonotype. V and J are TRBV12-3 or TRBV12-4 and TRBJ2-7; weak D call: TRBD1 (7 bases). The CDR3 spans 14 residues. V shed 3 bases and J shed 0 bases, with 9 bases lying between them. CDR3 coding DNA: TGTGCCAGCAGTTTGCAGGGGGGCTCCTACGAGCAGTACTTC. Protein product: CASSLQGGSYEQYF.

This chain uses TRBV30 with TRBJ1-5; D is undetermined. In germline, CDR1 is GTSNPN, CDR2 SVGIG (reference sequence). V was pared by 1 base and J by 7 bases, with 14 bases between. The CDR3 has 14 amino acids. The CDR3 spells CAWSETSERQPQHF. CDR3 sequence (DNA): TGTGCCTGGAGTGAGACATCAGAGCGGCAGCCCCAGCATTTT.

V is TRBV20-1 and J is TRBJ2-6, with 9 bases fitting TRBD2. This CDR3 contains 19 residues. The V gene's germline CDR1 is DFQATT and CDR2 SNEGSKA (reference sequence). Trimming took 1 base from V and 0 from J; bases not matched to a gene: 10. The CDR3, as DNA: TGCAGTGCTAGAGGCTCCGGCTCGGGACTAGCCTCTGGGGCCAACGTCCTGACTTTC. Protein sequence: CSARGSGSGLASGANVLTF.

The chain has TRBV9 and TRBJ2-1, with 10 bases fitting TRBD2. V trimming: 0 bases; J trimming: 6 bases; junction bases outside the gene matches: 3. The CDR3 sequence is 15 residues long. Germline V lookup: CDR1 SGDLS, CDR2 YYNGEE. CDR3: CASSVGLAGVNEQFF. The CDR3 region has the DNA TGTGCCAGCAGCGTAGGGCTAGCGGGAGTCAATGAGCAGTTCTTC.

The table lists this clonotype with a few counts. For the CDR3, the DNA is TGTGCCAGCAGCTTACCTCTAGCGCCCCAGTACTTC. It specifies CASSLPLAPQYF. The chain has TRBV7-6 and TRBJ2-5, with D possibly being TRBD2 (6 bases). Germline values: CDR1 SGHVS, CDR2 FNYEAQ. The V end lost 2 bases, the J end lost 9 bases, and 10 bases lay between the germline ends. The CDR3 contains 12 residues.

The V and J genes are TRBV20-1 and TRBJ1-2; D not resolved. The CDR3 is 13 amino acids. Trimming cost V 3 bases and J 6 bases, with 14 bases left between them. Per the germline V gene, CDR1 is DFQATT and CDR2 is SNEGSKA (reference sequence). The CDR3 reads CSASLAASHGYTF. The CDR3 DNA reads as TGCAGTGCTAGCCTCGCCGCTAGTCATGGCTACACCTTC.

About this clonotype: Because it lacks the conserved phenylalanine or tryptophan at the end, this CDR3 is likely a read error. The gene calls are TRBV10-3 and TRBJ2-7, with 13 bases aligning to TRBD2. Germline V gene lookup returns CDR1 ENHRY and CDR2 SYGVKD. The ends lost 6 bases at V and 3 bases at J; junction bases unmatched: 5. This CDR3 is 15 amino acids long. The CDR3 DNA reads TGTGCCATCAGGGTAGGACTAGCGGGAGACTACGAGCAGTACCTC. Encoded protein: CAIRVGLAGDYEQYL.

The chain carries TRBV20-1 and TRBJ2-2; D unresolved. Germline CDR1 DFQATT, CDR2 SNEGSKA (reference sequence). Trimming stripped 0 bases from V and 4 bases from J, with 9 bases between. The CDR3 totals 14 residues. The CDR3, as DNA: TGCAGTGCTAGAGAACCCAAGAGCACCGGGGAGCTGTTTTTT. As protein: CSAREPKSTGELFF.

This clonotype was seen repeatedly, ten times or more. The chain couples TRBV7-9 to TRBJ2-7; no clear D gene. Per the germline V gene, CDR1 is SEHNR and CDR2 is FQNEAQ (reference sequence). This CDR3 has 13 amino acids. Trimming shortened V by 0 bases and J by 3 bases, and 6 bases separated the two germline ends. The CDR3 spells CASSLAANYEQYF. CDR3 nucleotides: TGTGCCAGCAGCTTAGCCGCTAACTACGAGCAGTACTTC.

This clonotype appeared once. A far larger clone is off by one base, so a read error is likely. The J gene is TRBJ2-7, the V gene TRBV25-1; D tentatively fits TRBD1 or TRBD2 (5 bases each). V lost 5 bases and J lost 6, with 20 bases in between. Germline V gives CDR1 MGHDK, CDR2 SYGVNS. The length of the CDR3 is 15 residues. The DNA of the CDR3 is TGTGCCAGCAGTTCCTCAGGGACGGCACTCTGCGAGCAGTACTTC. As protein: CASSSSGTALCEQYF.

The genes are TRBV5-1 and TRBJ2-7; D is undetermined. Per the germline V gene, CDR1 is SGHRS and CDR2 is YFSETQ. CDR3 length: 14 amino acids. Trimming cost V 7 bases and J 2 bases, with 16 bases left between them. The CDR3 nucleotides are TGCGCCAGCTCCCAAAAGGCAACACCCTACGAGCAGTACTTC. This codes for CASSQKATPYEQYF. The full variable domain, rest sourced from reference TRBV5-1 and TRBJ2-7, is KAGVTQTPRYLIKTRGQQVTLSCSPISGHRSVSWYQQTPGQGLQFLFEYFSETQRNKGNFPGRFSGRQFSNSRSEMNVSTLELGDSALYLCASSQKATPYEQYFGPGTRLTVT.

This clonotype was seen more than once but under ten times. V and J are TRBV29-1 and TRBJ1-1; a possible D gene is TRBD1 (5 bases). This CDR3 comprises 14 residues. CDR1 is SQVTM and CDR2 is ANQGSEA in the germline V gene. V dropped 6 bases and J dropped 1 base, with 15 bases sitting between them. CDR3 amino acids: CSVDPGRGNTEAFF. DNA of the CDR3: TGCAGCGTGGACCCGGGACGGGGGAACACTGAAGCTTTCTTT.

In DNA, the CDR3 is TGTGCCATCAGCCAACCCAAAGGGACTAGCGGACTAAATGAGCAGTTCTTC. It yields the protein CAISQPKGTSGLNEQFF. The genes are TRBV10-3 and TRBJ2-1, with TRBD2 identical over 11 bases. CDR1 and CDR2 (germline): ENHRY, SYGVKD. The CDR3 sequence is 17 residues long. The trim removed 6 bases at V and 7 bases at J, leaving 14 bases unmatched.